Listed below are T cell receptor beta chains from one sample, sequenced in a study of T cell changes during pregnancy in multiple sclerosis. Sequencing was performed with immunoSEQ multiplex PCR; in TCRdb, only in-frame clones are kept and a portion is missing. Altogether approximately 37,000 clones are present, 70% to 90% being singletons, with the ten largest covering over 4%. The sequenced sample was CD8+ T cells from peripheral blood mononuclear cells, obtained in the first trimester of pregnancy. Receptor source: a female donor with multiple sclerosis, enrolled in a pregnancy study. The CDR3 runs from the conserved cysteine through the conserved F or W. Fields, in order: clone size, J gene, D gene, V gene, CDR3 DNA, CDR3 protein. D genes are given only for firm matches. Clone size is stated in some rows and not others, as once, few, many or a class when expanded.

NA | TRBJ2-7 | TRBD1 | TRBV7-6 | TGTGCCAGCAGCCCGGAACAGGGGGCGCTTGCCTACGAGCAGTACTTC | CASSPEQGALAYEQYF
NA | TRBJ1-2 | NA | TRBV4-3 | TGCGCCAGCAGCCAAGGGGAGGATGGCTACACCTTC | CASSQGEDGYTF
NA | TRBJ1-3 | NA | TRBV7-2 | TGTGCCAGCAGCCCCGACAGCAACTCTGGAAACACCATATATTTT | CASSPDSNSGNTIYF
once | TRBJ2-7 | NA | TRBV9 | TGTGCCAGCAGCGTAGAAGGGGGTGGGTATTACGAGCAGTACTTC | CASSVEGGGYYEQYF
few | TRBJ1-2 | NA | TRBV19 | TGTGCCACTGGAGAAGGCTACACCTTC | CATGEGYTF
NA | TRBJ1-2 | NA | TRBV2 | TGTGCCAGCAGTCAGGAGGCAGATGGCTACACCTTC | CASSQEADGYTF
NA | TRBJ1-1 | NA | TRBV13 | TGTGCCAGCAGCACCCCCGGGTCCATGAACACTGAAGCTTTCTTT | CASSTPGSMNTEAFF
once | TRBJ1-3 | NA | TRBV10-3 | TGTGCCATCAAGGACGGGGTCAGAACGACCTCTGGAAACACCATATATTTT | CAIKDGVRTTSGNTIYF
once | TRBJ2-1 | TRBD2 | TRBV4-3 | TGCGCCAGCAGCCAAGAACTAGCGGGGGGGGTCGATGAGCAGTTCTTC | CASSQELAGGVDEQFF
NA | TRBJ1-5 | NA | TRBV5-5 | TGTGCCAGCAGCCCCAACCACAGGGCCGAAGGGCCCCAGCATTTT | CASSPNHRAEGPQHF
NA | TRBJ1-1 | NA | TRBV29-1 | TGCAGCGCCCACGGAATTGGAGGCATTTGGACTGAAGCTTTCTTT | CSAHGIGGIWTEAFF
once | TRBJ1-1 | NA | TRBV7-2 | TGTGCCAGCAGCCCCGGGACAAGTGGATTTATGAACACTGAAGCTTTCTTT | CASSPGTSGFMNTEAFF
once | TRBJ1-2 | NA | TRBV5-1 | TGCGCCAGCAGCTTGGCCGACAGCCTGACGAATGGCTACACCTTC | CASSLADSLTNGYTF
NA | TRBJ1-1 | TRBD1 | TRBV4-1 | TGCGCCAGCAGCCCTAGACAGGGGGCCAACACTGAAGCTTTCTTT | CASSPRQGANTEAFF
NA | TRBJ2-7 | TRBD2 | TRBV27 | TGTGCCAGCAGCTTAGGGACTAGCGGGGCCTACGAGCAGTACTTC | CASSLGTSGAYEQYF
NA | TRBJ2-7 | TRBD1 | TRBV5-5 | TGTGCCAGCAGCACTCCAGGGGGAGCGTACTTC | CASSTPGGAYF
once | TRBJ1-5 | NA | TRBV7-9 | TGTGCCAGCAGCTTAGACGGGCAGCCCCAGCATTTT | CASSLDGQPQHF
NA | TRBJ2-6 | NA | TRBV6-4 | TGTGCCAGCAGTGACAAGGGGCCTGGGGCCAACGTCCTGACTTTC | CASSDKGPGANVLTF